This T cell receptor (beta chain) was recovered during a study of blood T cell dynamics during melanoma immunotherapy. Study information: Metastatic melanoma patients received first-line pembrolizumab or nivolumab plus ipilimumab.

Trimming cost V 5 bases and J 7 bases; bases outside gene matches: 3. The CDR3 runs 12 residues. Germline V gene data show CDR1 as MNHEY and CDR2 as SVGAGI. Time point in this sample: week 3, after first cycle of checkpoint inhibitor. Apart from two fast progressors, RECIST 1.1 response was judged 12 weeks post-infusion. Method: immunoSEQ multiplex PCR; TCRdb's copy keeps in-frame clones and lacks some. The repertoire consists of about 10,000 clones, with about four fifths occurring once and the leading ten covering around 22%. Material: blood, obtained from a patient treated with checkpoint blockade. V is TRBV6-5 and J is TRBJ1-2; 8 bases fit TRBD1. The TCR was taken from a human donor with melanoma. The CDR3 DNA sequence: TGTGCCAGCAGTCAGGGGGCGCGTGGCTACACCTTC. This codes for CASSQGARGYTF.